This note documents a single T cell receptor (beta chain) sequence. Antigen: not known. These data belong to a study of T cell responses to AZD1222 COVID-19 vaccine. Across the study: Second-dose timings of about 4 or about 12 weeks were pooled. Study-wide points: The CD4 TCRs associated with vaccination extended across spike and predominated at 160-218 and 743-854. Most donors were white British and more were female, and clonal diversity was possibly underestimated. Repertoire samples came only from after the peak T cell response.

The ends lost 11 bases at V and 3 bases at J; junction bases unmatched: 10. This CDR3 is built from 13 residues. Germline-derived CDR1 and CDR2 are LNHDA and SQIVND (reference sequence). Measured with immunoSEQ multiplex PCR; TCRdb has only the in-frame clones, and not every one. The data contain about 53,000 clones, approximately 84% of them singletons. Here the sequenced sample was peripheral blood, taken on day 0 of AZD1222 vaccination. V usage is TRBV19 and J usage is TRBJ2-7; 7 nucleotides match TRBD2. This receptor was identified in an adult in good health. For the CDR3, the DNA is TGTGCCTCTGGGGGGACTACGCTCTACGAGCAGTACTTC. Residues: CASGGTTLYEQYF.